A single sample is the source of the 2 T cell receptor beta chains below, sequenced in a study of blood T cell repertoires in COVID-19. Sequencing was performed with immunoSEQ multiplex PCR; in TCRdb, only in-frame clones are kept and a portion is missing. In the table there are 200,000 to 250,000 clones, more than 80% of which are singletons. Source material: PBMCs or T cells enriched from blood (not recorded which). These TCRs come from a man aged 55 to 70 who had recovered from COVID-19.

The chain combines TRBV3-1 (or the pseudogene TRBV3-2) with TRBJ2-1; 7 bases agree with TRBD1. Germline V gene data show CDR1 as LGHDT and CDR2 as YNNKEL (reference sequence). This CDR3 region has 14 residues. The ends lost 1 base at V and 11 bases at J; junction bases unmatched: 8. DNA for the CDR3: TGTGCCAGCAGCCAAGGCCTAGACAGGGAGAAGCAGTTCTTC. Translated: CASSQGLDREKQFF.

This sequence joins TRBV19 and TRBJ2-3, with D possibly being TRBD1 (6 bases). Germline V gene sequence: CDR1 LNHDA, CDR2 SQIVND (reference sequence). This CDR3 region has 15 residues. Trimming removed 3 bases at V and 2 bases at J, with 12 bases between. This CDR3 reads CASSIRRTATDTQYF. The DNA for the CDR3 is TGTGCCAGTAGTATTAGGAGGACAGCCACAGATACGCAGTATTTT.